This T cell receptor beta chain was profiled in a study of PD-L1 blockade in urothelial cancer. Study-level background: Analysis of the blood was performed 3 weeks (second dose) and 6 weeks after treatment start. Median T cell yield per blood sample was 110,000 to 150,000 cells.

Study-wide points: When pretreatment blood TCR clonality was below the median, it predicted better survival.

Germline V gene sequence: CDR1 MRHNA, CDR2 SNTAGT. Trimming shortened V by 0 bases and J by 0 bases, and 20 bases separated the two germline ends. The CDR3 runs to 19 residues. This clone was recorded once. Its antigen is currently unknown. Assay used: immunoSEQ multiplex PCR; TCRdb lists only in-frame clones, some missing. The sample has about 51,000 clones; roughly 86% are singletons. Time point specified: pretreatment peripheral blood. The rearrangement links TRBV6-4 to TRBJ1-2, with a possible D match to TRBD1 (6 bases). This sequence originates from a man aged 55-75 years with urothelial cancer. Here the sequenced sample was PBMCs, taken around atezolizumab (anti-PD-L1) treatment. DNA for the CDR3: TGTGCCAGCAGTGACTCCTTTGTGTCCCGGGACACAACTAACTATGGCTACACCTTC. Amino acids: CASSDSFVSRDTTNYGYTF.